The 12 T cell receptor beta chains below were found in one sample sequenced in a study of cytomegalovirus exposure and HLA in healthy donors. In the PCR, 60 Vbeta and 13 Jbeta primers were used. The method was immunoSEQ multiplex PCR; TCRdb's version includes in-frame clones alone and lacks a portion of them. The data contain 150,000 to 200,000 clones, around 75% of them seen just once; the ten biggest clones take up roughly 1.9%. Sample: PBMCs. Receptors originate from a young woman in good health and CMV-seronegative.

Details on this clone: One junction end does not reproduce the germline sequence, and a read error may be involved. The rearrangement links TRBV5-1 to TRBJ2-1; 9 bases map to TRBD2. The length of the CDR3 is 15 residues. In germline, CDR1 is SGHRS, CDR2 YFSETQ. The CDR3 sequence: CANSLAVTSGLEQFF. In DNA form, the CDR3 reads TGCGCCAACAGCTTGGCAGTGACTAGCGGCCTTGAGCAGTTCTTC.

V is TRBV9 and J is TRBJ1-2; D gene uncertain. CDR1 and CDR2 from the germline V gene are SGDLS and YYNGEE. The CDR3 loop spans 14 amino acids. Between the trimmed V and J ends, which lost 4 bases and 4 bases, there was a span of 14 bases. The CDR3 bases are TGTGCCAGCAGCTCGGCTCGGAGTGCCTATGGCTACACCTTC. Protein: CASSSARSAYGYTF.

A few counts support this clone. This chain uses TRBV7-2 with TRBJ1-1; D gene uncertain. The germline CDR1 and CDR2 sequences are SGHTA and FQGNSA. CDR3 size: 13 residues. V dropped 6 bases and J dropped 7 bases, with 15 bases sitting between them. CDR3 amino acids: CASSLTPSFEAFF. CDR3 in DNA: TGTGCCAGCAGTTTGACACCGAGCTTTGAAGCTTTCTTT.

This chain connects TRBV4-2 to TRBJ2-1; 9 nucleotides match TRBD1. V was clipped by 0 bases and J by 13 bases; unmatched bases: 10. CDR3 size: 15 residues. Germline V gives CDR1 LGHNA, CDR2 YNFKEQ. CDR3 sequence: CASSQDAGQGKKQFF. In nucleotides, the CDR3 is TGTGCCAGCAGCCAAGATGCCGGACAGGGGAAAAAACAGTTCTTC.

The chain employs TRBV2 and TRBJ2-7; D not resolved. V shed 5 bases and J shed 4 bases, with 6 bases lying between them. CDR1 and CDR2 from the germline V gene are SNHLY and FYNNEI. The CDR3 is made up of 11 amino acids. CDR3 DNA: TGTGCCAGCAGTTATCAGTACGAGCAGTACTTC. Translated: CASSYQYEQYF.

This clone has only a few counts. The chain combines TRBV28 with TRBJ1-1; the match to TRBD1 covers 9 bases. The CDR3 runs 16 residues. Germline V gives CDR1 MDHEN, CDR2 SYDVKM. The CDR3, as DNA: TGTGGTTCCACCGGGACAGGGCTAACGTTGAACACTGAAGCTTTCTTT. Protein sequence: CGSTGTGLTLNTEAFF.

In DNA, the CDR3 is TGCGCCAGCAGCCGGGGGCCGGCCAGGGCCTACATCTACAATGAGCAGTTCTTC. The encoded protein is CASSRGPARAYIYNEQFF. This chain connects TRBV4-1 to TRBJ2-1; tentative D call: TRBD1 (6 bases). CDR3 size: 18 residues. Germline CDR1 is MGHRA and CDR2 is YSYEKL. Trimming stripped 4 bases from V and 3 bases from J, with 22 bases between.

The table lists this clone with a few counts. The sample carries other DNA sequences with the same CDR3. V and J are TRBV13 and TRBJ2-1; 9 bases are a match to TRBD2. The CDR3 extends over 15 amino acids. V was clipped by 0 bases and J by 3 bases; unmatched bases: 0. CDR1 is PRHDT and CDR2 is FYEKMQ in the germline V gene (reference sequence). This chain's CDR3 is CASSLGTSGYNEQFF. The CDR3 bases are TGTGCCAGCAGCTTAGGGACTAGCGGCTACAATGAGCAGTTCTTC.

This chain uses TRBV27 with TRBJ1-2; D remains ambiguous. V shed 4 bases and J shed 0 bases, with 9 bases lying between them. Germline CDR1 and CDR2: MNHEY and SMNVEV (reference sequence). This CDR3 spans 14 amino acids. The CDR3 DNA is TGTGCCAGCAGTTCAGTGTCCACTAACTATGGCTACACCTTC. Encoded protein: CASSSVSTNYGYTF.

The V and J genes are TRBV27 and TRBJ2-5; 8 bases are a match to TRBD1. The end of the DNA aligns better with TRBJ2-7, so the J call may be wrong. The V gene's germline CDR1 is MNHEY and CDR2 SMNVEV (reference sequence). The CDR3 totals 14 residues. CDR3 in DNA: TGTGCCAGCAGTTTACAGGGGGCGACCTACGAGCAGTACTTC. Translated: CASSLQGATYEQYF.

As regards this clone: The CDR3 does not close with the conserved phenylalanine or tryptophan, likely indicating a read error. It is unclear where the CDR3 begins or ends on the DNA, so no DNA is shown, and the CDR3 is as TCRdb lists it. The rearrangement links TRBV2 to TRBJ1-2; TRBD1, as called in the table, went unchecked against the DNA. From its first to its last residue, the CDR3 has 13 amino acids. Germline values: CDR1 SNHLY, CDR2 FYNNEI. CDR3 region: CASSETLDRVGAL.

This clone has a single count. The CDR3 spells CASSPGPLGFYEQYF. CDR3 DNA: TGTGCCAGCAGCCCAGGTCCACTAGGTTTCTACGAGCAGTACTTC. The V call is TRBV7-9, the J call TRBJ2-7, with D perhaps TRBD2 (5 bases). The CDR3 is made up of 15 amino acids. From germline, CDR1 is SEHNR and CDR2 FQNEAQ (reference sequence). The ends were cut back, 5 bases at V and 3 bases at J, with 17 bases in the middle.